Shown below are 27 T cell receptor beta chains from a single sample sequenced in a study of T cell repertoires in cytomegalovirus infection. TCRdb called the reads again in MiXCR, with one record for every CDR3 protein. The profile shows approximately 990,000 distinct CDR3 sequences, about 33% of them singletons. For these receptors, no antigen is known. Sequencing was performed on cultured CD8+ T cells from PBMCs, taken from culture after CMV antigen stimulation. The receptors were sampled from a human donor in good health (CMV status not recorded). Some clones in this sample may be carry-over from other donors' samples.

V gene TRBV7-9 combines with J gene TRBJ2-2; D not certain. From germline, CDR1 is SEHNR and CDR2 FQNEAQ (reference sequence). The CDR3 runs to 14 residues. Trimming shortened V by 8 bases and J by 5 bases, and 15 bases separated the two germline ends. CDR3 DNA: TGTGCCAGCCCCCCTGCGATGGAAACCGGGGAGCTGTTTTTT. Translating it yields CASPPAMETGELFF.

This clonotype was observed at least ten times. The CDR3 bases are TGTGCCAGCAGCCCCTTATCGGGGGGCTACGAGCAGTACTTC. Protein: CASSPLSGGYEQYF. This chain links TRBV7-6 with TRBJ2-7; 7 bases are shared with TRBD2. The V segment lost 5 bases and the J segment 3 bases; nucleotides outside the gene matches: 7. In germline, CDR1 is SGHVS, CDR2 FNYEAQ. This CDR3 contains 14 residues.

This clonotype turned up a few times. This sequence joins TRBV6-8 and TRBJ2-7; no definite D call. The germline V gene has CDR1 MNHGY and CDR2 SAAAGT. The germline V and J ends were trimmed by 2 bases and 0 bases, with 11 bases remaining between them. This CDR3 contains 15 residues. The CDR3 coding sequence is TGTGCCAGCAGTTACGGCAGAGCGAGCTCCTACGAGCAGTACTTC. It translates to CASSYGRASSYEQYF.

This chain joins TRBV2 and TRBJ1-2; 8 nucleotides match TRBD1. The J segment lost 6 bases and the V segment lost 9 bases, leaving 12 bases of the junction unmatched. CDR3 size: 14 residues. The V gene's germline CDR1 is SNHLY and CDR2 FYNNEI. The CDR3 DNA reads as TGTGCCAGACTAGCAGGGGGCATGTTAAATGGCTACACCTTC. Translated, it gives CARLAGGMLNGYTF.

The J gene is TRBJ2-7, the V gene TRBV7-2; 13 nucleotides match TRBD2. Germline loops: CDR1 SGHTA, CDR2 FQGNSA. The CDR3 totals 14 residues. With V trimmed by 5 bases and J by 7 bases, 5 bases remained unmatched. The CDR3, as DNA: TGTGCCAGCAGCCCCACTAGCGGGGGGGGAGAGCAGTACGTC. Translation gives CASSPTSGGGEQYV.

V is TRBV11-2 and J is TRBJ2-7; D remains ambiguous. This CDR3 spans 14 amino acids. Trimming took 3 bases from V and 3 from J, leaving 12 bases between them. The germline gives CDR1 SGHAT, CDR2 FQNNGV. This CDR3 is CASSFQSLFYEQYF. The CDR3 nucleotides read TGTGCCAGCAGCTTTCAAAGCTTATTCTACGAGCAGTACTTC.

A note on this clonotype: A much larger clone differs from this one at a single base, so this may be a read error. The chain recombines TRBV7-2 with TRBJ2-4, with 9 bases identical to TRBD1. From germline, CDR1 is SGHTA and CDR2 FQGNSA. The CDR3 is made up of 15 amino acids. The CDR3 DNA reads TGTGCCAGCAACTTAGTAACAGGGGGCCGAAACATTCAGTACTTC. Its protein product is CASNLVTGGRNIQYF.

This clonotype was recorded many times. CDR3 in amino acids: CASSYGGQGLYEQYF. CDR3 nucleotide sequence: TGTGCCAGCAGTTATGGGGGTCAAGGGCTTTACGAGCAGTACTTC. The chain uses TRBV6-1 and TRBJ2-7, with D possibly called TRBD1 or TRBD2 (5 bases each). In germline, CDR1 is MNHNS, CDR2 SASEGT. V was trimmed by 5 bases and J by 4 bases, leaving 18 bases between them. This CDR3 is 15 amino acids long.

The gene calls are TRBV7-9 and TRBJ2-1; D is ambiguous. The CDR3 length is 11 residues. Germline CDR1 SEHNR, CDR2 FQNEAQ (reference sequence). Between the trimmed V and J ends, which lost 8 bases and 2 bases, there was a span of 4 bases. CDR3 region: CASEPYNEQFF. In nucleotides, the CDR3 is TGTGCCAGCGAGCCCTACAATGAGCAGTTCTTC.

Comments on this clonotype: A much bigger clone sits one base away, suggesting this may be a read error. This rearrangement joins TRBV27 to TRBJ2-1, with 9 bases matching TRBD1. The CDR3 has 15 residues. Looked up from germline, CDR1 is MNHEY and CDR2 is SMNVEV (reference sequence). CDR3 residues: CTSTLGTGPNNEQFF. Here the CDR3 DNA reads TGTACCAGCACCCTAGGGACAGGGCCAAACAATGAGCAGTTCTTC.

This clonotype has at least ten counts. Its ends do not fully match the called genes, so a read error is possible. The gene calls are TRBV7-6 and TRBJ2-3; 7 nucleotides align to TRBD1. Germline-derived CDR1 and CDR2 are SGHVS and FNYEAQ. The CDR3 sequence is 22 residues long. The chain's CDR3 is CASSLYSQGYPGGYGVADTQYF. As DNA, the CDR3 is TGTGCTAGCAGCTTATATTCCCAAGGTTATCCAGGGGGATACGGGGTGGCGGATACGCAGTATTTT.

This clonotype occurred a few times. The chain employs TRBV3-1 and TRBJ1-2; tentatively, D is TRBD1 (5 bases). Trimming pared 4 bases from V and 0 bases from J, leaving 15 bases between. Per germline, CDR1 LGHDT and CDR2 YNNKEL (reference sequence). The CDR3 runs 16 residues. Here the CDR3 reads CASSPAEGPPNYGYTF. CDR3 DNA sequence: TGTGCCAGCAGCCCCGCGGAGGGACCACCTAACTATGGCTACACCTTC. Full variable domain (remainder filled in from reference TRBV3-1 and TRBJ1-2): DTAVSQTPKYLVTQMGNDKSIKCEQNLGHDTMYWYKQDSKKFLKIMFSYNNKELIINETVPNRFSPKSPDKAHLNLHINSLELGDSAVYFCASSPAEGPPNYGYTFGSGTRLTVV.

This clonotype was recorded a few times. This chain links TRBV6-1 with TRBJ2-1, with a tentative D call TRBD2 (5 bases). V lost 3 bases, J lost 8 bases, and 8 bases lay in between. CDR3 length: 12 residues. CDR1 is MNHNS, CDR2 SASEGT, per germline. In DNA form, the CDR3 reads TGTGCCAGCAGTGAGCGGGTCTATGAGCAGTTCTTC. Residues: CASSERVYEQFF.

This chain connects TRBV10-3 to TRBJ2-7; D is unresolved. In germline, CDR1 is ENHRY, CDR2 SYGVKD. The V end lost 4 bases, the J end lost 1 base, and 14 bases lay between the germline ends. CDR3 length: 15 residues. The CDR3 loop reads CAISVATTISYEQYV. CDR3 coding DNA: TGTGCCATCAGTGTTGCTACCACTATATCCTACGAGCAGTACGTC.

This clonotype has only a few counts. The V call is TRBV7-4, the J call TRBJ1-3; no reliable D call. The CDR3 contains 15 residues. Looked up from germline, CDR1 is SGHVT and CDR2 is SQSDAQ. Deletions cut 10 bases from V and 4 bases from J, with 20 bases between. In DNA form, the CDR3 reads TGTGCCACCAAGAATGGGTTATATCGGGGAAACACCATATATTTT. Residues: CATKNGLYRGNTIYF.

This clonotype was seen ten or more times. CDR3 sequence: CASSKEPGQGQETQYF. The CDR3 DNA sequence: TGTGCCAGCAGCAAAGAACCGGGACAGGGACAAGAGACCCAGTACTTC. The rearrangement links TRBV7-2 to TRBJ2-5; 9 bases are shared with TRBD1. The trim removed 5 bases at V and 2 bases at J, leaving 9 bases unmatched. CDR1 is SGHTA, CDR2 FQGNSA, per germline. This CDR3 region has 16 residues.

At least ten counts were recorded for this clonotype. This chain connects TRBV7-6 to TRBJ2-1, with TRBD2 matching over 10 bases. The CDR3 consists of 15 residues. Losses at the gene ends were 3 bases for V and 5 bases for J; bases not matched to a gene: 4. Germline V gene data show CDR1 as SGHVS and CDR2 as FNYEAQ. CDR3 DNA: TGTGCCAGCAGCTTTACTAGCGGGGACGACAATGAGCAGTTCTTC. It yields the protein CASSFTSGDDNEQFF.

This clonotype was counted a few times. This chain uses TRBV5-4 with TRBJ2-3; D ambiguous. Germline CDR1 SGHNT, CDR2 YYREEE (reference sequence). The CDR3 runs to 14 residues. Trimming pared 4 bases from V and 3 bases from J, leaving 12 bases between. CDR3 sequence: CASSPPSQTDTQYF. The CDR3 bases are TGTGCCAGCAGCCCGCCTTCCCAGACAGATACGCAGTATTTT.

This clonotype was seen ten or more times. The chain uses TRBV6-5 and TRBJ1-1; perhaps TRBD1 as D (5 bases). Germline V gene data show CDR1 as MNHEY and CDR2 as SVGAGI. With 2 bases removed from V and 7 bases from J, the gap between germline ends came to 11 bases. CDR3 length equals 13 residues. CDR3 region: CASSYGAGYEAFF. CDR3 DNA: TGTGCCAGCAGTTACGGGGCAGGCTATGAAGCTTTCTTT.

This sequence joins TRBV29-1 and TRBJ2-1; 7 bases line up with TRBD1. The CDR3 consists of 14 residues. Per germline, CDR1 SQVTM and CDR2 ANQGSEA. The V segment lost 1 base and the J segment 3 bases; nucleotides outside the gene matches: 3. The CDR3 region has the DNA TGCAGCGTTGAAGGGCAGGGGGACTACAATGAGCAGTTCTTC. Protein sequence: CSVEGQGDYNEQFF.

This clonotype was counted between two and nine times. CDR3 nucleotide sequence: TGTGCCAGCAGACCCGGACTAGAGGGGAATGAGCAGTTCTTC. This translates into CASRPGLEGNEQFF. This chain connects TRBV27 to TRBJ2-1, with 7 bases fitting TRBD2. The CDR3 is 14 residues long. V was clipped by 6 bases and J by 7 bases; unmatched bases: 9. CDR1 MNHEY and CDR2 SMNVEV come from the germline V gene (reference sequence).

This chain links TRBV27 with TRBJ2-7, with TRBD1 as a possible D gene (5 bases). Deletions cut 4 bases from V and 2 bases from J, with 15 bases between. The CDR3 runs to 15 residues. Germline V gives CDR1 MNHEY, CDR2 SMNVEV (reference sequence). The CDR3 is CASSWAGDSTYEQYF. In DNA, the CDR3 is TGTGCCAGCAGTTGGGCCGGAGACAGCACCTACGAGCAGTACTTC.

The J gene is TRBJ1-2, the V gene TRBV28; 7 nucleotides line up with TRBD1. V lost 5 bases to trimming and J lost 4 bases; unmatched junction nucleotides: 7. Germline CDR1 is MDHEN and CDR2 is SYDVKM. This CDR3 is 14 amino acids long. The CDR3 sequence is CASSRPGTVYGYTF. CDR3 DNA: TGTGCCAGCAGTCGCCCCGGGACAGTCTATGGCTACACCTTC.

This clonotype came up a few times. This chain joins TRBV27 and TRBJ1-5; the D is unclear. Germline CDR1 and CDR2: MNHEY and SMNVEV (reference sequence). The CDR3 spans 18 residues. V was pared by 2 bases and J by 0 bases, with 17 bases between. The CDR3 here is CASSLGGAPGYSNQPQHF. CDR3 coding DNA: TGTGCCAGCAGTTTAGGAGGCGCCCCCGGATATAGCAATCAGCCCCAGCATTTT.

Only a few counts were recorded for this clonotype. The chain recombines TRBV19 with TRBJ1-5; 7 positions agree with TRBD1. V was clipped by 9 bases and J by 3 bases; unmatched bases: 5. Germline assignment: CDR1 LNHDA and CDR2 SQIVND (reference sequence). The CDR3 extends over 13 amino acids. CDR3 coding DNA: TGTGCCAGCCGGGACAGATACAATCAGCCCCAGCATTTT. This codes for CASRDRYNQPQHF. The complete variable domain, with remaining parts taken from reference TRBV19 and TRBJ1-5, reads DGGITQSPKYLFRKEGQNVTLSCEQNLNHDAMYWYRQDPGQGLRLIYYSQIVNDFQKGDIAEGYSVSREKKESFPLTVTSAQKNPTAFYLCASRDRYNQPQHFGDGTRLSIL.

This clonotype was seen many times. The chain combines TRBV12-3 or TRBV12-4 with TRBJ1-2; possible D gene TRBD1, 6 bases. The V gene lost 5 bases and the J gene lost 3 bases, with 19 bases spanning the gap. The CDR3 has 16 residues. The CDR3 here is CASSVRGERLYYGYTF. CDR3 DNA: TGTGCCAGCAGTGTTAGGGGGGAACGGTTATACTATGGCTACACCTTC.

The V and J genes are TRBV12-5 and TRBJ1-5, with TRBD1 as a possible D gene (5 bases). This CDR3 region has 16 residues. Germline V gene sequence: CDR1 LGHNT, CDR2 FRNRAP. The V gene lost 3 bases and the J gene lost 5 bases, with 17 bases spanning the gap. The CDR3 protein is CASGFSTRQSDQPQHF. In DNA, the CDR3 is TGTGCTAGTGGTTTCTCGACAAGACAGAGCGATCAGCCCCAGCATTTT.